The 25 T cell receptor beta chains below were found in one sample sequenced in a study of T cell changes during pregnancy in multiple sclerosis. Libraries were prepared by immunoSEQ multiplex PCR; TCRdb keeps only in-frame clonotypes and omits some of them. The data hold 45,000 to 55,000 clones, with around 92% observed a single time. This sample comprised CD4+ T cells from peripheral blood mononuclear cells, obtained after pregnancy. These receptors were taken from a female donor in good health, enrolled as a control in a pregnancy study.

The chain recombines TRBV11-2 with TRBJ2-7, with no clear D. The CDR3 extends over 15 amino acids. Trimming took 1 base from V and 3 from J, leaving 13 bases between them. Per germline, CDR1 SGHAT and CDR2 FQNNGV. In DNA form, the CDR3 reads TGTGCCAGCAGCTTAGCTGGCCCCCCTCTCTACGAGCAGTACTTC. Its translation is CASSLAGPPLYEQYF. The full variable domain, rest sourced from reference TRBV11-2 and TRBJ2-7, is EAGVAQSPRYKIIEKRQSVAFWCNPISGHATLYWYQQILGQGPKLLIQFQNNGVVDDSQLPKDRFSAERLKGVDSTLKIQPAKLEDSAVYLCASSLAGPPLYEQYFGPGTRLTVT.

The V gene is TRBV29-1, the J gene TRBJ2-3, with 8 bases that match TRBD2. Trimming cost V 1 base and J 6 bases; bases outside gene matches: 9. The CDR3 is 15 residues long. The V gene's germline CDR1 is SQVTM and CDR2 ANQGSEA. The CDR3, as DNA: TGCAGCGTTGAAGTTCTGGCGGGGGGATCGGATACGCAGTATTTT. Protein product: CSVEVLAGGSDTQYF.

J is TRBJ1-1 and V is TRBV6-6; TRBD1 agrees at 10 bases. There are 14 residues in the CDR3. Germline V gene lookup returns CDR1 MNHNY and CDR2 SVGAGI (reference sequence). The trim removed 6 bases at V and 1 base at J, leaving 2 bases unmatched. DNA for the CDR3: TGTGCCAGCAGGACAGGGGGCGAGAACACTGAAGCTTTCTTT. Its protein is CASRTGGENTEAFF.

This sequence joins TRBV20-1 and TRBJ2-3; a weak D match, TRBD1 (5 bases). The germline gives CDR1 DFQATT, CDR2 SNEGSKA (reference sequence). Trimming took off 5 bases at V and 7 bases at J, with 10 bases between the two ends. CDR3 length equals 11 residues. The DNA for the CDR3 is TGCAGTGCTTCCCGACAGAATACGCAGTATTTT. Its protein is CSASRQNTQYF.

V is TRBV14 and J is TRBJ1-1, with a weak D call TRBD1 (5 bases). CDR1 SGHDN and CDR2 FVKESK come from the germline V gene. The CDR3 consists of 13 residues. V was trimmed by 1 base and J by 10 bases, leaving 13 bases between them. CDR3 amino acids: CASSQVPGVGAFF. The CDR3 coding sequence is TGTGCCAGCAGCCAAGTCCCGGGGGTGGGAGCTTTCTTT. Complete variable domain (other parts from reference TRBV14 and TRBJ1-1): EAGVTQFPSHSVIEKGQTVTLRCDPISGHDNLYWYRRVMGKEIKFLLHFVKESKQDESGMPNNRFLAERTGGTYSTLKVQPAELEDSGVYFCASSQVPGVGAFFGQGTRLTVV.

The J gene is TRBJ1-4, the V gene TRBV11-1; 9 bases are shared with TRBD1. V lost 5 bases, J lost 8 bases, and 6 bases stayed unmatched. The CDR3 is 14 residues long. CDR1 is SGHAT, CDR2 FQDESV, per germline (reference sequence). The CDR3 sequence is CASSPGQGKEKLFF. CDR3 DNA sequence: TGTGCCAGCAGCCCGGGACAGGGAAAAGAAAAACTGTTTTTT.

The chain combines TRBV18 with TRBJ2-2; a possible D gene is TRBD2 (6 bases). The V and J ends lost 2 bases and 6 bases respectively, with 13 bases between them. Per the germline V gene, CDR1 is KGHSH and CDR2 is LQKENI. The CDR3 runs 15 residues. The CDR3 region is CASSPRTGDSGELFF. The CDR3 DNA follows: TGTGCCAGCTCACCAAGGACGGGGGATTCCGGGGAGCTGTTTTTT.

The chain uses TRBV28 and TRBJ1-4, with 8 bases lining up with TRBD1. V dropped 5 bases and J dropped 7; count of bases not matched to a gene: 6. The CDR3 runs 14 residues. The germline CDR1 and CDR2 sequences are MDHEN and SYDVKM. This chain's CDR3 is CASSRGQGGEKLFF. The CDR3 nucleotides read TGTGCCAGCAGTCGAGGACAGGGTGGTGAAAAACTGTTTTTT.

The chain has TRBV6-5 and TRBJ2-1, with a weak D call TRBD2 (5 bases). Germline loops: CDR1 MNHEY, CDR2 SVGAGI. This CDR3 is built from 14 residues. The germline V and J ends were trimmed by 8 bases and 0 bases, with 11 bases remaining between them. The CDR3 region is CASVAGPSYNEQFF. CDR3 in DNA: TGTGCCAGCGTCGCGGGTCCCTCCTACAATGAGCAGTTCTTC.

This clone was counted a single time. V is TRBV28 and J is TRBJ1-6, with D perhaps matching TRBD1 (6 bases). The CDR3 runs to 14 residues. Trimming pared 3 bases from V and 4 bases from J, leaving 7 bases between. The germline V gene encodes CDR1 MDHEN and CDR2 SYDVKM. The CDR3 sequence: CASSFGQYNSPLHF. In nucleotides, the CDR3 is TGTGCCAGCAGTTTTGGACAGTATAATTCACCCCTCCACTTT.

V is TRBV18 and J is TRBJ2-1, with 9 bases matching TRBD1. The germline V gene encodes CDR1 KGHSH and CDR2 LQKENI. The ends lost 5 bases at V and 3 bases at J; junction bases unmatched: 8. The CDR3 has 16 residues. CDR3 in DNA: TGTGCCAGCTCATCACTCGGGACAGGGAGCTACAATGAGCAGTTCTTC. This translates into CASSSLGTGSYNEQFF.

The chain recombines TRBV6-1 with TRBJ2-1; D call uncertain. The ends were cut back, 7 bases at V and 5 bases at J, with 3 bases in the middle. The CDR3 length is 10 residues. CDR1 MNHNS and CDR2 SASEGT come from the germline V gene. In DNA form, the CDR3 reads TGTGCCAGCACTCACAATGAGCAGTTCTTC. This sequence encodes CASTHNEQFF.

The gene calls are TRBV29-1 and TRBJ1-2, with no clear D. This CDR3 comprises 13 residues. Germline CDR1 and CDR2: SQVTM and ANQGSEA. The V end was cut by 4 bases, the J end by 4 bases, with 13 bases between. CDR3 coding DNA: TGCAGCGTTGTCGACTCAGCCCCCTATGGCTACACCTTC. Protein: CSVVDSAPYGYTF.

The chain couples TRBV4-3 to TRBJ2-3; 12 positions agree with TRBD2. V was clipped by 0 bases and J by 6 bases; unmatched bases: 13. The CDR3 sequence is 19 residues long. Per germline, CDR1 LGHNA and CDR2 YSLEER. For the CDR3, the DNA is TGCGCCAGCAGCCAAGATCAGTCAAGGGCTAGCGGGGGGGTTGATACGCAGTATTTT. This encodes CASSQDQSRASGGVDTQYF.

The CDR3 nucleotides are TGTGCCAGCAGCTTAGCGAGCGGGATAGATACGCAGTATTTT. Its translation is CASSLASGIDTQYF. The genes are TRBV7-9 and TRBJ2-3, with TRBD2 matching 7 bases. Per the germline V gene, CDR1 is SEHNR and CDR2 is FQNEAQ (reference sequence). Germline trimming cut 0 bases from V and 5 bases from J; bases unmatched to any gene: 2. The CDR3 length is 14 residues.

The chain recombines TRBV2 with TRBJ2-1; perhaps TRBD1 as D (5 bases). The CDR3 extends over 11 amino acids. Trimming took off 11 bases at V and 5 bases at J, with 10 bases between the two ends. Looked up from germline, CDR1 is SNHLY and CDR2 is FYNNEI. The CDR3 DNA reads TGTGCCGGCGGACACCACAATGAGCAGTTCTTC. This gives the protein CAGGHHNEQFF.

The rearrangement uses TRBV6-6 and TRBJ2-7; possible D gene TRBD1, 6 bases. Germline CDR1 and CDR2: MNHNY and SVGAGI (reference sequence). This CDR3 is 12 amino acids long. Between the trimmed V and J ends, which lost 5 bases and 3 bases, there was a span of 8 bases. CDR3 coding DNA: TGTGCCAGCAGTCGGACAGTCTACGAGCAGTACTTC. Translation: CASSRTVYEQYF.

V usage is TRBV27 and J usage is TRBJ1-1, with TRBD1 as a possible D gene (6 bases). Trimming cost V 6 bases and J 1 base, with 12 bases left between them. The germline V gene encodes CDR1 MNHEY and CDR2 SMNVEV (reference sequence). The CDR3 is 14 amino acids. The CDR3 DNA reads TGTGCCAGCAGAAAGGGGGTCGAGAACACTGAAGCTTTCTTT. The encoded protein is CASRKGVENTEAFF.

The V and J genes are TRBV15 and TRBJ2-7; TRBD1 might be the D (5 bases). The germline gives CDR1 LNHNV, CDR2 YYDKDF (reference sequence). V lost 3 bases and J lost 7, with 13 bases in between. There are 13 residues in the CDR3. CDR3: CATSSQGFGEQYF. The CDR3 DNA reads TGTGCCACCAGCAGTCAGGGTTTTGGTGAGCAGTACTTC.

CDR3 in amino acids: CASSPSFSPLHF. The CDR3 DNA reads TGTGCCAGCTCACCGAGTTTTTCACCCCTCCACTTT. The rearrangement uses TRBV18 and TRBJ1-6, with D unclear. This CDR3 is 12 amino acids long. The V gene's germline CDR1 is KGHSH and CDR2 LQKENI. Trimming removed 3 bases from V and 9 bases from J, with 6 bases in between.

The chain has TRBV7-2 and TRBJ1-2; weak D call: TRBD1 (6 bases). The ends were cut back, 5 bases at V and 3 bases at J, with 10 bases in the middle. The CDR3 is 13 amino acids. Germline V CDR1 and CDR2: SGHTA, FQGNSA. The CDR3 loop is CASSRGGDYGYTF. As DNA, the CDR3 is TGTGCCAGCAGCCGAGGGGGGGACTATGGCTACACCTTC.

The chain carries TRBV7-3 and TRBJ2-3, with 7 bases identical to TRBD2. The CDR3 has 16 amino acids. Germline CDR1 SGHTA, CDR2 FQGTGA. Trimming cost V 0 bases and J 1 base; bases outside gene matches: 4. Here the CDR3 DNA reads TGTGCCAGCAGCTTAACTAGGACTAGTGGCACAGATACGCAGTATTTT. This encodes CASSLTRTSGTDTQYF.

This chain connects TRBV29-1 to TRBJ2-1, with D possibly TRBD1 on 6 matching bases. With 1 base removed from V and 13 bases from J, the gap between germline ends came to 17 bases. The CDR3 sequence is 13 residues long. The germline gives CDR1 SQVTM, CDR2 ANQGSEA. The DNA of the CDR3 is TGCAGCGTTGAAGTAGGAGTCGGGACACTACAGTTCTTC. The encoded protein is CSVEVGVGTLQFF.

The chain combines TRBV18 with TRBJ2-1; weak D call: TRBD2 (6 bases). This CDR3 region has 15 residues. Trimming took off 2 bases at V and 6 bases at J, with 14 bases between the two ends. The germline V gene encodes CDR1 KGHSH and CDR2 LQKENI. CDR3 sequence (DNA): TGTGCCAGCTCACCAGGCCTCGGAGGGCCCAATGAGCAGTTCTTC. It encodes CASSPGLGGPNEQFF. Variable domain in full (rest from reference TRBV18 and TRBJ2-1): NAGVMQNPRHLVRRRGQEARLRCSPMKGHSHVYWYRQLPEEGLKFMVYLQKENIIDESGMPKERFSAEFPKEGPSILRIQQVVRGDSAAYFCASSPGLGGPNEQFFGPGTRLTVL.

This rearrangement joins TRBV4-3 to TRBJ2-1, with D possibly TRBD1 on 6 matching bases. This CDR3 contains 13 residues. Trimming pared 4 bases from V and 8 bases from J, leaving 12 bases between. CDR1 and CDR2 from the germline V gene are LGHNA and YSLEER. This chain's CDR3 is CASSRLSGDEQFF. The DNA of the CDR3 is TGCGCCAGCAGCCGCCTTTCAGGGGATGAGCAGTTCTTC.